What follows are 21 T cell receptor beta chains derived from one specimen sequenced in a study of blood T cell repertoires in COVID-19. Assay used: immunoSEQ multiplex PCR; TCRdb lists only in-frame clones, some missing. The table lists 180,000 or so clones, 89% of them singletons. The sequenced sample was PBMCs or T cells enriched from blood (not recorded which). All receptors derive from a woman aged 40 to 49 with acute COVID-19.

The chain couples TRBV5-1 to TRBJ1-4, with D uncertain. Trimming removed 0 bases from V and 1 base from J, with 10 bases in between. From germline, CDR1 is SGHRS and CDR2 YFSETQ. The CDR3 length is 16 residues. CDR3 coding DNA: TGCGCCAGCAGCTTGGGGCAGATTGAAACTAATGAAAAACTGTTTTTT. This gives the protein CASSLGQIETNEKLFF.

The chain is built from TRBV5-8 and TRBJ1-1, with TRBD1 as a possible D gene (6 bases). This CDR3 is 11 amino acids long. The V end lost 5 bases, the J end lost 7 bases, and 9 bases lay between the germline ends. Germline assignment: CDR1 SGHTS and CDR2 YDEGEE. Written as DNA, the CDR3 is TGTGCCAGCAGGCGACAGGTTGAAGCTTTCTTT. It encodes CASRRQVEAFF.

The chain joins TRBV21-1 to TRBJ2-7; the D call in the table, TRBD1, was not verified against the DNA. TRBV21-1 is annotated as a pseudogene. The CDR3 is made up of 20 amino acids. CDR3: CASHKFNPGRAITGSYEQYF. The CDR3 coding sequence is TGTGCCAGCCACAAATTTAACCCTGGCAGGGCGATCACGGGTTCCTACGAGCAGTACTTC.

The gene calls are TRBV30 and TRBJ1-1; TRBD1 is a possible D gene (5 bases). The CDR3 contains 12 residues. Trimming cost V 2 bases and J 4 bases, with 8 bases left between them. Per germline, CDR1 GTSNPN and CDR2 SVGIG (reference sequence). CDR3: CAWSSGFTEAFF. CDR3 sequence (DNA): TGTGCCTGGAGTTCAGGGTTCACTGAAGCTTTCTTT.

The V call is TRBV11-2, the J call TRBJ1-5, with D unclear. Between the trimmed V and J ends, which lost 0 bases and 0 bases, there was a span of 15 bases. The length of the CDR3 is 18 residues. From germline, CDR1 is SGHAT and CDR2 FQNNGV. The CDR3 loop reads CASSLDYLIADSNQPQHF. The CDR3 DNA sequence: TGTGCCAGCAGCTTAGACTATCTCATTGCGGATAGCAATCAGCCCCAGCATTTT.

The V gene is TRBV28, the J gene TRBJ2-5, with D tentatively TRBD2 (5 bases). Germline lookup yields CDR1 MDHEN and CDR2 SYDVKM. The CDR3 has 14 residues. Between the trimmed V and J ends, which lost 3 bases and 0 bases, there was a span of 8 bases. The DNA for the CDR3 is TGTGCCAGCAGTTTCGCGGGCAACCAAGAGACCCAGTACTTC. Residues: CASSFAGNQETQYF.

CDR3 sequence: CASSIKPGQGSSTEAFF. Here the CDR3 DNA reads TGTGCCAGCAGCATCAAACCGGGACAGGGGTCGAGCACTGAAGCTTTCTTT. The chain couples TRBV7-9 to TRBJ1-1; TRBD1 matches at 10 bases. The V and J ends lost 5 bases and 4 bases, in that order; junction bases with no gene match: 13. This CDR3 is 17 amino acids long. Germline assignment: CDR1 SEHNR and CDR2 FQNEAQ (reference sequence).

CDR3 DNA sequence: TGTGCCAGCAGCTCTTCCGAGTCACACGAGCAGTACTTC. Amino acid sequence: CASSSSESHEQYF. The chain employs TRBV7-3 and TRBJ2-7, with D hard to call. The length of the CDR3 is 13 residues. Germline CDR1 reads SGHTA; CDR2 reads FQGTGA. Trimming shortened V by 4 bases and J by 5 bases, and 12 bases separated the two germline ends. Filled out from reference TRBV7-3 and TRBJ2-7, the complete variable domain reads GAGVSQTPSNKVTEKGKYVELRCDPISGHTALYWYRQSLGQGPEFLIYFQGTGAADDSGLPNDRFFAVRPEGSVSTLKIQRTERGDSAVYLCASSSSESHEQYFGPGTRLTVT.

This chain joins TRBV12-5 and TRBJ1-6; D ambiguous. V was clipped by 0 bases and J by 7 bases, with 19 bases between them. The germline gives CDR1 LGHNT, CDR2 FRNRAP. The CDR3 extends over 18 amino acids. The CDR3 DNA sequence: TGTGCTAGTGGTTTGGTACTTAGATCGGGGAAAGGAAATTCACCCCTCCACTTT. Translated: CASGLVLRSGKGNSPLHF.

The rearrangement links TRBV5-1 to TRBJ1-4; 10 bases fit TRBD1. This CDR3 has 15 residues. CDR1 SGHRS and CDR2 YFSETQ come from the germline V gene. After removal of 2 bases from V and 5 bases from J, the junction contained 3 bases not matched to a gene. The CDR3 reads CASSFRQGANEKLFF. As DNA, the CDR3 is TGCGCCAGCAGCTTCCGACAGGGGGCGAATGAAAAACTGTTTTTT.

This chain links TRBV5-1 with TRBJ2-3, with D perhaps TRBD2 (6 bases). The ends were cut back, 0 bases at V and 0 bases at J, with 11 bases in the middle. The CDR3 loop spans 16 amino acids. Germline loops: CDR1 SGHRS, CDR2 YFSETQ. CDR3 sequence reads: CASSLGVAGSTDTQYF. In DNA form, the CDR3 reads TGCGCCAGCAGCTTGGGGGTGGCGGGAAGCACAGATACGCAGTATTTT.

The CDR3 sequence: CAWSPHPGQGALAGNTIYF. In DNA, the CDR3 is TGTGCCTGGAGTCCGCACCCTGGACAGGGGGCTTTGGCCGGAAACACCATATATTTT. V gene TRBV30 combines with J gene TRBJ1-3, with 11 bases that match TRBD1. The CDR3 sequence is 19 residues long. Germline CDR1 is GTSNPN and CDR2 is SVGIG (reference sequence). After removal of 2 bases from V and 4 bases from J, the junction contained 16 bases not matched to a gene.

The rearrangement links TRBV6-4 to TRBJ2-1; TRBD2 might be the D (6 bases). The germline V and J ends were trimmed by 0 bases and 2 bases, with 17 bases remaining between them. Germline values: CDR1 MRHNA, CDR2 SNTAGT. The length of the CDR3 is 18 residues. In nucleotides, the CDR3 is TGTGCCAGCAGTGACTCGATCCGTGGGGGAGGCCCCTACAATGAGCAGTTCTTC. This gives the protein CASSDSIRGGGPYNEQFF.

The rearrangement uses TRBV4-2 and TRBJ2-4; 10 nucleotides agree with TRBD2. This CDR3 is built from 16 residues. V was clipped by 3 bases and J by 8 bases; unmatched bases: 10. Germline CDR1 reads LGHNA; CDR2 reads YNFKEQ. The CDR3, as DNA: TGTGCCAGCAGCCAGATTTTAGCGGGAGGTGGCGACATTCAGTACTTC. Translation gives CASSQILAGGGDIQYF.

The V call is TRBV4-2, the J call TRBJ2-3; 9 nucleotides match TRBD2. Trimming removed 0 bases from V and 1 base from J; junction bases left unmatched: 5. The CDR3 contains 17 residues. In germline, CDR1 is LGHNA, CDR2 YNFKEQ. The CDR3 spells CASSQDGGGARTDTQYF. The CDR3 DNA is TGTGCCAGCAGCCAAGATGGCGGGGGGGCTCGCACAGATACGCAGTATTTT.

CDR3 loop: CAWSPGTSYEQYF. The CDR3 region has the DNA TGTGCCTGGAGCCCCGGGACTAGCTACGAGCAGTACTTC. This sequence joins TRBV30 and TRBJ2-7, with 8 bases fitting TRBD2. V lost 3 bases, J lost 3 bases, and 4 bases stayed unmatched. In germline, CDR1 is GTSNPN, CDR2 SVGIG (reference sequence). This CDR3 has 13 amino acids. The full variable domain, with the rest looked up from reference TRBV30 and TRBJ2-7, is SQTIHQWPATLVQPVGSPLSLECTVEGTSNPNLYWYRQAAGRGLQLLFYSVGIGQISSEVPQNLSASRPQDRQFILSSKKLLLSDSGFYLCAWSPGTSYEQYFGPGTRLTVT.

The chain uses TRBV5-3 and TRBJ2-7; 8 nucleotides agree with TRBD1. TRBV5-3 is an open reading frame, and its role is uncertain. J lost 0 bases, V lost 4 bases, and 6 bases had no gene match. This CDR3 comprises 15 residues. In nucleotides, the CDR3 is TGTGCCAGAAGCCCGGGACAGGAACCCTCCTACGAGCAGTACTTC. Residues: CARSPGQEPSYEQYF.

This chain joins TRBV7-6 and TRBJ2-3; D might be TRBD1 (6 bases). V was cut by 7 bases and J by 2 bases, with 10 bases left in between. The CDR3 has 13 residues. Germline V gene data show CDR1 as SGHVS and CDR2 as FNYEAQ. As DNA, the CDR3 is TGTGCCAGCACAGGGGTGGACACAGATACGCAGTATTTT. Its translation: CASTGVDTDTQYF.

V and J are TRBV10-3 and TRBJ2-1, with 9 positions matching TRBD2. The germline CDR1 and CDR2 sequences are ENHRY and SYGVKD. With 3 bases clipped from V and 6 bases from J, the junction kept 12 bases outside the gene matches. This CDR3 is built from 17 residues. This chain's CDR3 is CAISDKGGSGGSNEQFF. Here the CDR3 DNA reads TGTGCCATCAGTGATAAAGGAGGTAGCGGGGGCAGCAATGAGCAGTTCTTC.

The chain joins TRBV5-1 to TRBJ2-3; 10 nucleotides agree with TRBD2. The CDR3 has 16 amino acids. Germline lookup yields CDR1 SGHRS and CDR2 YFSETQ. The ends lost 0 bases at V and 2 bases at J; junction bases unmatched: 3. DNA of the CDR3: TGCGCCAGCAGCTTGGTGCTAGCGGGGGTCACAGATACGCAGTATTTT. It codes for CASSLVLAGVTDTQYF.

The V call is TRBV5-4, the J call TRBJ2-7; TRBD2 aligns across 7 bases. J was trimmed by 5 bases and V by 0 bases; bases with no gene match: 2. CDR1 SGHNT and CDR2 YYREEE come from the germline V gene (reference sequence). The length of the CDR3 is 13 residues. DNA for the CDR3: TGTGCCAGCAGCTTGGGGGGAGGGAACGAGCAGTACTTC. Protein sequence: CASSLGGGNEQYF.